What follows is one TCR beta chain and its context. The sample belongs to a study of blood T cell repertoires in COVID-19. Study context: Both acute and convalescent COVID-19 samples were obtained from the United States, Italy and Spain. T cells, B-cell-depleted T cells, or PBMCs supplied cDNA or gDNA.

Authors' data handling: Estimation of nucleated cell counts relied on the amplification of reference gene primers. This table comes from immunoSEQ multiplex PCR, and its TCRdb copy is limited to in-frame clones, with some not included. V, J and clone size are those of that table, while D and trimming were read from the DNA. The sample lists 350,000 to 450,000 clones, around 92% occurring once. Germline CDR1 SGHDT, CDR2 YYEEEE. V was pared by 6 bases and J by 5 bases, with 8 bases between. This CDR3 spans 11 amino acids. The TCR sequence derives from a man aged 35-49 years with acute or convalescent COVID-19. The rearrangement uses TRBV5-6 and TRBJ2-5; a weak D match, TRBD2 (6 bases). The sample consisted of peripheral blood. DNA of the CDR3: TGTGCCAGCACCAGCGGGGAGACCCAGTACTTC. The encoded protein is CASTSGETQYF.